This T cell receptor beta chain was captured in a study of T cell repertoires in cytomegalovirus infection. Study as a whole: It can be stated that public TCR beta signatures indicated CMV infection as well as a matching HLA type.

One entry per CDR3 protein results from TCRdb running MiXCR on the reads. The sample shows about 230,000 distinct CDR3 sequences, under 25% of them seen only once. The V end was cut by 3 bases, the J end by 3 bases, with 12 bases between. Per germline, CDR1 SNHLY and CDR2 FYNNEI. This CDR3 is built from 15 residues. Sequencing was performed on CD8+ T cells from PBMCs. The V call is TRBV2, the J call TRBJ2-1; D not certain. The source of this sequence is a human donor in good health (CMV status not recorded). Some clones in this sample may be carry-over from other donors' samples. The CDR3 DNA reads TGTGCCAGCAGTGATCTTATTGCCCTCTACAATGAGCAGTTCTTC. It codes for CASSDLIALYNEQFF.